The entry below describes one TCR beta chain. Its antigen is currently unknown. The data are from a study of TIL therapy for anti-PD-1-resistant metastatic lung cancer. Across the whole study: Most patients had lung adenocarcinoma. Points from the study as a whole: The cohort had more treatment-naive, never-smoker and oncogene-addicted patients than typical.

Time point noted: pre-treatment sample, taken before nivolumab and TIL therapy. Most excised metastases sampled were pleural nodules or supraclavicular lymph nodes. This was the immunoSEQ v3 assay. Produced via immunoSEQ multiplex PCR; TCRdb's table is partial and in-frame only. Of about 100,000 clones detected, roughly two thirds appear once; the ten largest clones hold about 10%. CDR3 length equals 14 residues. The V segment lost 3 bases and the J segment 5 bases; nucleotides outside the gene matches: 6. Germline CDR1 and CDR2: SNHLY and FYNNEI. The receptor comes from a person aged 25 to 79 with non-small cell lung cancer. V gene TRBV2 combines with J gene TRBJ2-7, with TRBD1 identical over 8 bases. The source material was tumor tissue, sampled at baseline. The DNA of the CDR3 is TGTGCCAGCAGTGACCGGGCAGGGGGCAACGAGCAGTACTTC. Its protein product is CASSDRAGGNEQYF.